This T cell receptor (beta chain) was sequenced for a study of response to subunit inactivated influenza vaccine. TCRdb re-analysed the RT-PCR reads in MiXCR, keeping a single row per CDR3 protein. This sample has over 800,000 distinct CDR3 sequences; less than 25% occur once, and the top ten carry roughly a tenth. Per the germline V gene, CDR1 is LGHDT and CDR2 is YNNKEL (reference sequence). The CDR3 sequence is 15 residues long. V was pared by 6 bases and J by 3 bases, with 9 bases of the junction left unmatched. The TCR sequence derives from a man aged 45-65 years who received an inactivated influenza vaccine. Sequences were derived from PBMCs from blood, sampled 5 days after vaccination. The chain links TRBV3-1 to TRBJ2-3, with TRBD1 matching 7 bases. Here the CDR3 reads CASRHRGPGTDTQYF. The DNA for the CDR3 is TGTGCCAGCAGACACAGGGGCCCAGGGACAGATACGCAGTATTTT.